This TCR beta chain was captured in a study of cytomegalovirus exposure and HLA in healthy donors. Study information: Early release data held around 80 million unique TCRs from HLA-typed donors. Study-wide points: Versus the roughly 700-donor mean, an Asian-associated ancestry cluster reportedly showed fewer N-insertions in a later analysis. The CMV antigen specificity of a few CMV-associated chains was confirmed through in vitro analysis. In a later analysis, TCR association rates varied by HLA locus: DRB1 most, HLA-C fewest.

In the case of this clone: Its antigen is still unknown.

In the PCR, 60 Vbeta and 13 Jbeta primers were used. Profiled with immunoSEQ multiplex PCR; TCRdb holds only in-frame clones, not every one. Of fewer than 120,000 clones listed, around 85% are singletons. V was pared by 5 bases and J by 6 bases, with 13 bases between. Germline CDR1 MDHEN, CDR2 SYDVKM. The CDR3 is made up of 13 amino acids. The rearrangement links TRBV28 to TRBJ1-2, with D unclear. Source material: PBMCs. The clonotype originates from a man aged 35-49 years in good health and CMV-seronegative. DNA for the CDR3: TGTGCCAGCAGTCCACGAGGGAGAGATGGCTACACCTTC. Translation: CASSPRGRDGYTF.